The 20 T cell receptor beta chains below come from one sample, sequenced in a study of shared clonotypes between healthy human individuals. Some clones are missing from TCRdb's copy, which holds only in-frame ones; the method was immunoSEQ multiplex PCR. The data show 2,500,000 or so clones, 85% to 95% seen once. Sequenced: naive CD4+ T cells from PBMCs. Subset here: CD45RA+ positively selected. The receptors originated from a man between 18 and 29 years old in good health. Some clones in this sample may be carry-over from other donors' samples.

This chain links TRBV28 with TRBJ2-1; D is perhaps TRBD2 (6 bases). Germline V gene sequence: CDR1 MDHEN, CDR2 SYDVKM. CDR3 size: 15 residues. Trimming took off 8 bases at V and 5 bases at J, with 19 bases between the two ends. The chain's CDR3 is CASLAEGLGNNEQFF. The CDR3 nucleotides read TGTGCCAGCCTCGCGGAGGGGCTGGGAAACAATGAGCAGTTCTTC.

This clone was seen once. The J gene is TRBJ2-4, the V gene TRBV5-1, with 11 bases that match TRBD1. The CDR3 loop spans 15 amino acids. J gave up 9 bases and V 2 bases, and 7 bases lay outside the gene matches. Germline lookup yields CDR1 SGHRS and CDR2 YFSETQ. The CDR3 bases are TGCGCCAGCAGCTTAAGGACAGGGGGCTCACGCATTCAGTACTTC. Translated, it gives CASSLRTGGSRIQYF. The entire variable domain, with the rest obtained from reference TRBV5-1 and TRBJ2-4, is as follows: KAGVTQTPRYLIKTRGQQVTLSCSPISGHRSVSWYQQTPGQGLQFLFEYFSETQRNKGNFPGRFSGRQFSNSRSEMNVSTLELGDSALYLCASSLRTGGSRIQYFGAGTRLSVL.

The chain has TRBV29-1 and TRBJ1-2, with D possibly TRBD1 on 6 matching bases. The V end was cut by 7 bases, the J end by 0 bases, with 9 bases between. Germline values: CDR1 SQVTM, CDR2 ANQGSEA. The CDR3 is 12 amino acids. The chain's CDR3 is CSGGGTNYGYTF. The CDR3 DNA sequence: TGCAGCGGAGGGGGGACTAACTATGGCTACACCTTC.

In nucleotides, the CDR3 is TGTGCCAGCAGTTTCGCTAGCGGGCAGGATACGCAGTATTTT. Translation gives CASSFASGQDTQYF. The rearrangement uses TRBV27 and TRBJ2-3; TRBD2 matches 8 bases. CDR1 is MNHEY and CDR2 is SMNVEV in the germline V gene (reference sequence). V lost 3 bases and J lost 6; bases outside the gene matches: 5. The CDR3 loop spans 14 amino acids.

The chain joins TRBV28 to TRBJ2-3; D unresolved. Germline-derived CDR1 and CDR2 are MDHEN and SYDVKM. V lost 3 bases, J lost 2 bases, and 9 bases lay in between. This CDR3 has 14 residues. The CDR3 here is CASSFSGYTDTQYF. The CDR3 region has the DNA TGTGCCAGCAGTTTTTCCGGGTACACAGATACGCAGTATTTT.

Remarks on this clone: The germline gene is not matched at one end of the junction; a read error may be the cause. The identical CDR3 is also encoded by other nucleotide sequences in the sample. CDR3 sequence reads: CSVESRLKKDTEAFF. The CDR3 nucleotides are TGCAGCGTTGAGAGTCGCCTCAAGAAGGACACTGAGGCTTTCTTT. V usage is TRBV29-1 and J usage is TRBJ1-1; D perhaps matches TRBD1 (5 bases). CDR1 and CDR2 from the germline V gene are SQVTM and ANQGSEA. The length of the CDR3 is 15 residues.

The chain joins TRBV5-1 to TRBJ2-3, with 9 bases lining up with TRBD2. The germline CDR1 and CDR2 sequences are SGHRS and YFSETQ. Unmatched junction bases numbered 6, after V lost 6 bases and J lost 1 base. This CDR3 comprises 15 residues. As DNA, the CDR3 is TGCGCCAGCACCTGGGTAGCGGGAGGCACAGATACGCAGTATTTT. Protein: CASTWVAGGTDTQYF. Full variable domain (remainder filled in from reference TRBV5-1 and TRBJ2-3): KAGVTQTPRYLIKTRGQQVTLSCSPISGHRSVSWYQQTPGQGLQFLFEYFSETQRNKGNFPGRFSGRQFSNSRSEMNVSTLELGDSALYLCASTWVAGGTDTQYFGPGTRLTVL.

This chain links TRBV9 with TRBJ2-6; the D is unclear. Trimming cost V 3 bases and J 2 bases, with 0 bases left between them. There are 12 residues in the CDR3. Germline lookup yields CDR1 SGDLS and CDR2 YYNGEE. The CDR3 spells CASSAGANVLTF. CDR3 DNA sequence: TGTGCCAGCAGCGCTGGGGCCAACGTCCTGACTTTC.

The chain recombines TRBV7-3 with TRBJ2-7; D possibly corresponds to TRBD2 (5 bases). CDR3 length: 13 residues. CDR1 is SGHTA and CDR2 is FQGTGA in the germline V gene. The V gene lost 6 bases and the J gene lost 2 bases, with 11 bases spanning the gap. The CDR3 here is CASRLGLAYEQYF. CDR3 coding DNA: TGTGCCAGCAGGTTAGGACTCGCCTACGAGCAGTACTTC.

The chain combines TRBV18 with TRBJ1-1; possible D gene TRBD1, 5 bases. The CDR3 is 15 residues long. V lost 5 bases, J lost 8 bases, and 21 bases lay in between. Germline CDR1 and CDR2: KGHSH and LQKENI. CDR3 sequence: CASSSTDTFVTEAFF. CDR3 bases: TGTGCCAGCTCATCTACGGACACCTTCGTTACCGAAGCTTTCTTT.

The V and J genes are TRBV9 and TRBJ2-7; D not certain. Germline V gene data show CDR1 as SGDLS and CDR2 as YYNGEE. The CDR3 is 13 amino acids. Trimming stripped 0 bases from V and 3 bases from J, with 7 bases between. CDR3 bases: TGTGCCAGCAGCGTAGGGTTAGACTACGAGCAGTACTTC. It specifies CASSVGLDYEQYF.

The genes are TRBV7-3 and TRBJ1-1; 10 positions agree with TRBD1. The trim removed 4 bases at V and 3 bases at J, leaving 2 bases unmatched. This CDR3 has 14 amino acids. Per germline, CDR1 SGHTA and CDR2 FQGTGA. CDR3 sequence reads: CASSYGTGDTEAFF. The DNA of the CDR3 is TGTGCCAGCAGCTACGGGACAGGGGACACTGAAGCTTTCTTT.

This clone was found once. The rearrangement links TRBV30 to TRBJ2-2, with 7 bases fitting TRBD1. V lost 4 bases and J lost 5; bases outside the gene matches: 1. The CDR3 sequence is 12 residues long. CDR1 and CDR2 from the germline V gene are GTSNPN and SVGIG (reference sequence). The chain's CDR3 is CAWNRGTGELFF. DNA of the CDR3: TGTGCCTGGAACAGGGGAACCGGGGAGCTGTTTTTT.

The rearrangement links TRBV2 to TRBJ2-5, with 8 bases matching TRBD2. The J call may be in error: the DNA end matches TRBJ2-7 better. CDR1 is SNHLY and CDR2 is FYNNEI in the germline V gene. The CDR3 is made up of 14 amino acids. CDR3 in DNA: TGTGCCAGCAGTGACAGCGGGAGAGGGTACGAGCAGTACTTC. It encodes CASSDSGRGYEQYF.

The V gene is TRBV5-1, the J gene TRBJ2-7; no clear D. Germline loops: CDR1 SGHRS, CDR2 YFSETQ. V lost 1 base and J 3 bases, leaving 14 bases between the germline ends. CDR3 length equals 15 residues. The CDR3 loop reads CASSLSGSQYYEQYF. As DNA, the CDR3 is TGCGCCAGCAGCTTGTCAGGTAGCCAATACTACGAGCAGTACTTC.

The chain carries TRBV28 and TRBJ2-5; tentatively, D is TRBD2 (5 bases). The V end lost 5 bases, the J end lost 5 bases, and 12 bases lay between the germline ends. CDR3 length: 13 amino acids. The germline V gene has CDR1 MDHEN and CDR2 SYDVKM. CDR3 bases: TGTGCCAGCAGTCCTAGTACGGGGGAGACCCAGTACTTC. It codes for CASSPSTGETQYF.

This clone was recorded a few times. The chain carries TRBV30 and TRBJ1-2, with D tentatively TRBD1 (5 bases). There are 14 residues in the CDR3. Trimming shortened V by 2 bases and J by 5 bases, and 15 bases separated the two germline ends. Germline CDR1 GTSNPN, CDR2 SVGIG (reference sequence). The CDR3 coding sequence is TGTGCCTGGAGTTACCCTCCTCAGGGATATGGCTACACCTTC. Its protein is CAWSYPPQGYGYTF. Complete variable domain (other parts from reference TRBV30 and TRBJ1-2): SQTIHQWPATLVQPVGSPLSLECTVEGTSNPNLYWYRQAAGRGLQLLFYSVGIGQISSEVPQNLSASRPQDRQFILSSKKLLLSDSGFYLCAWSYPPQGYGYTFGSGTRLTVV.

V usage is TRBV10-2 and J usage is TRBJ2-3; 8 bases agree with TRBD2. Looked up from germline, CDR1 is WSHSY and CDR2 is SAAADI. The CDR3 sequence is 15 residues long. V shed 6 bases and J 4 bases; nucleotides not matched to a gene: 9. The CDR3 sequence: CASRNSGIRADTQYF. The CDR3 nucleotides read TGCGCCAGCAGGAATAGCGGGATTCGCGCAGATACGCAGTATTTT.

About this clone itself: At the DNA level, this CDR3 is encoded by other sequences in the same sample as well. The DNA for the CDR3 is TGCGCCAGCAGCTTGGGTGACGGTGGCTCTGGAAACACCATATATTTT. Translating gives CASSLGDGGSGNTIYF. V and J are TRBV5-1 and TRBJ1-3, with unresolved D. The CDR3 spans 16 residues. In germline, CDR1 is SGHRS, CDR2 YFSETQ. Trimming removed 0 bases at V and 0 bases at J, with 10 bases between.

The chain combines TRBV7-9 with TRBJ2-2, with D maybe TRBD1 (5 bases). The CDR3 has 16 residues. V was clipped by 5 bases and J by 2 bases, with 15 bases between them. Looked up from germline, CDR1 is SEHNR and CDR2 is FQNEAQ (reference sequence). In DNA form, the CDR3 reads TGTGCCAGCAGCAACCGACAGCCTGCAAACACCGGGGAGCTGTTTTTT. It translates to CASSNRQPANTGELFF.